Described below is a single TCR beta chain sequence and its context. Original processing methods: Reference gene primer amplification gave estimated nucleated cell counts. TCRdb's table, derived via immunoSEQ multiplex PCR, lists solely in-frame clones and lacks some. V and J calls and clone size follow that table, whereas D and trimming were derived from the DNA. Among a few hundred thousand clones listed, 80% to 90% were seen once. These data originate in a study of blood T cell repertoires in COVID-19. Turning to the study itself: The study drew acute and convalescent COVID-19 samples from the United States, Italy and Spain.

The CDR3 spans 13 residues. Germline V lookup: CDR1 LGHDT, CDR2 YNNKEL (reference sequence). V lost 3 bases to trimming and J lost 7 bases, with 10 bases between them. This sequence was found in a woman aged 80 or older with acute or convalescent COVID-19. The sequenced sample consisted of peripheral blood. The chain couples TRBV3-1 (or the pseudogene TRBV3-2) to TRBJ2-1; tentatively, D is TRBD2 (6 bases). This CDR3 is CASSHSSVNEQFF. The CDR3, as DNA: TGTGCCAGCAGCCATTCTAGCGTGAATGAGCAGTTCTTC.